The rows below give T cell receptor beta chains drawn from one sample of a study of cytomegalovirus exposure and HLA in healthy donors. Sequencing used immunoSEQ multiplex PCR; TCRdb keeps in-frame clones, though not all of them. The table records about 120,000 clones, over 60% of them present only once. Specimen: PBMCs. These receptor sequences come from a female donor in good health and CMV-seronegative. Both conserved end residues are part of each CDR3. The D gene is left open where the match is weak. Clone size appears in some rows only: once, few, many, or a class for an expanded clone.

V	D	J	size	CDR3	DNA
TRBV2	NA	TRBJ1-3	NA	CASSEAGAGNTIYF	TGTGCCAGCAGTGAAGCAGGGGCTGGAAACACCATATATTTT
TRBV6-1	TRBD1	TRBJ2-2	NA	CASRGDRGLMFF	TGTGCCAGCAGGGGGGACAGGGGGCTGATGTTTTTT
TRBV6-1	NA	TRBJ2-4	NA	CASSDPNSITHIQYF	TGTGCCAGCAGTGACCCCAATAGCATTACGCACATTCAGTACTTC
TRBV9	TRBD2	TRBJ2-3	NA	CASSAGGSLTDTQYF	TGTGCCAGCAGCGCCGGGGGGAGCCTCACAGATACGCAGTATTTT
TRBV29-1	TRBD1	TRBJ2-7	NA	CSVDLGQDSYEQYF	TGCAGCGTTGATTTGGGACAGGACTCCTACGAGCAGTACTTC
TRBV4-2	NA	TRBJ1-1	NA	CASSQDGRLEMNTEAFF	TGTGCCAGCAGCCAAGATGGTCGTCTGGAGATGAACACTGAAGCTTTCTTT
TRBV28	NA	TRBJ1-1	NA	CASRQPGNTEAFF	TGTGCCAGCAGGCAGCCAGGGAACACTGAAGCTTTCTTT
TRBV6-5	TRBD1	TRBJ1-6	NA	CASRRTGGVHSPLHF	TGTGCCAGCAGACGGACAGGGGGGGTCCATTCACCCCTCCACTTT
TRBV7-9	NA	TRBJ2-5	NA	CSSSTSRETQYF	TGTTCCAGCAGCACTAGCCGAGAGACCCAGTACTTC
TRBV6-5	NA	TRBJ1-4	few	CASSPGQTINEKLFF	TGTGCCAGCAGCCCCGGACAGACAATTAATGAAAAACTGTTTTTT
TRBV19	TRBD1	TRBJ1-1	NA	CASSMVRTGEFNTEAFF	TGTGCCAGTAGTATGGTCCGGACAGGGGAGTTCAACACTGAAGCTTTCTTT
TRBV19	NA	TRBJ1-2	NA	CASTLGWNTPTGSYGYTF	TGTGCCAGTACCCTCGGCTGGAACACGCCTACAGGGTCGTATGGCTACACCTTC
TRBV30	TRBD2	TRBJ2-1	NA	CAWSIGTKSSDEQFF	TGTGCCTGGTCAATAGGGACTAAATCTTCGGATGAGCAGTTCTTC
TRBV4-3	NA	TRBJ1-5	few	CASSQDPFQPQHF	TGCGCCAGCAGCCAAGATCCGTTTCAGCCCCAGCATTTT
TRBV5-8	TRBD1	TRBJ1-5	NA	CASSPTGGYNQPQHF	TGTGCCAGCAGTCCAACAGGGGGATACAATCAGCCCCAGCATTTT
TRBV27	TRBD1	TRBJ1-5	NA	CASSLSQGDSNQPQHF	TGTGCCAGCAGTTTGTCACAGGGGGATAGCAATCAGCCCCAGCATTTT
TRBV11-1	TRBD2	TRBJ2-3	NA	CASSFGFSLPGGTDTQYF	TGTGCCAGCAGCTTCGGTTTTTCGTTACCCGGGGGGACAGATACGCAGTATTTT
TRBV2	NA	TRBJ1-1	few	CASSEGDRVVF	TGTGCCAGCAGTGAAGGTGACAGAGTTGTCTTT
TRBV19	NA	TRBJ2-1	NA	CASSTLGYNEQFF	TGTGCCAGTAGTACACTAGGGTACAATGAGCAGTTCTTC
TRBV6-1	NA	TRBJ2-5	NA	CASSAELTGWETQYF	TGTGCCAGCAGTGCCGAATTGACAGGTTGGGAGACCCAGTACTTC
TRBV19	NA	TRBJ1-1	few	CASSIGATEAFF	TGTGCCAGTAGTATAGGGGCCACTGAAGCTTTCTTT
TRBV20-1	NA	TRBJ1-1	once	CSARFLTEAFF	TGCAGTGCTAGGTTTTTAACTGAAGCTTTCTTT
TRBV4-3	NA	TRBJ2-7	NA	CASSQQTGQAYEQYF	TGCGCCAGCAGCCAACAAACAGGGCAGGCCTACGAGCAGTACTTC
TRBV30	TRBD2	TRBJ2-3	NA	CAWAQGTSVSTDTQYF	TGTGCCTGGGCCCAGGGGACTAGCGTTAGCACAGATACGCAGTATTTT
TRBV5-1	NA	TRBJ2-7	NA	CASSLGIASSYEQYF	TGCGCCAGCAGCTTGGGTATTGCGAGCTCCTACGAGCAGTACTTC
TRBV7-2	TRBD1	TRBJ1-2	once	CASSSRQGDNYGYTF	TGTGCCAGCAGCTCCCGCCAGGGGGATAACTATGGCTACACCTTC
TRBV25-1	NA	TRBJ1-4	NA	CASAGTPYAKLFF	TGTGCCAGCGCCGGGACTCCCTATGCAAAACTGTTTTTT
TRBV7-9	TRBD1	TRBJ1-1	once	CSSSLVTGAEAFF	TGTTCCAGCAGCTTAGTCACAGGGGCTGAAGCTTTCTTT
TRBV7-9	NA	TRBJ2-5	NA	CASSFALPGRTQYF	TGTGCCAGCAGCTTTGCTCTACCCGGGAGGACCCAGTACTTC